These 26 T cell receptor beta chains were all obtained from the same sample, sequenced in a study of cytomegalovirus exposure and HLA in healthy donors. Assay: immunoSEQ multiplex PCR; the TCRdb copy retains only in-frame clones and omits some. The sample holds under 300,000 clones, 70% to 90% seen once. The material sequenced was PBMCs. The receptors were gathered from a woman aged 18-29 years in good health and CMV-seronegative.

The V gene is TRBV5-1, the J gene TRBJ1-2; 10 positions match TRBD1. This CDR3 spans 15 amino acids. Unmatched junction bases numbered 5, after V lost 0 bases and J lost 6 bases. Germline V gives CDR1 SGHRS, CDR2 YFSETQ. CDR3 protein: CASSLGQGAPHGYTF. The CDR3 DNA sequence: TGCGCCAGCAGCTTGGGACAGGGGGCGCCGCATGGCTACACCTTC.

V gene TRBV10-3 combines with J gene TRBJ1-2, with a tentative D call TRBD1 (5 bases). V gave up 2 bases and J gave up 0 bases, with 7 bases separating them. The germline gives CDR1 ENHRY, CDR2 SYGVKD. CDR3 size: 14 residues. The CDR3: CAISEAGTNYGYTF. The CDR3, as DNA: TGTGCCATCAGTGAGGCAGGGACTAACTATGGCTACACCTTC.

A word on this clone: Because the CDR3 is missing its conserved closing phenylalanine or tryptophan, this is likely a read error. No DNA is shown, since the ends of the CDR3 on it are uncertain; the CDR3 is the one TCRdb lists. V gene TRBV7-3 combines with J gene TRBJ1-1; TRBD1 is the table's D call, not checked against the DNA. Per the germline V gene, CDR1 is SGHTA and CDR2 is FQGTGA. The length of the CDR3 is 8 amino acids, counting both ends. The CDR3 sequence is CASSLNQA.

The V gene is TRBV6-1, the J gene TRBJ2-1, with 11 bases aligning to TRBD2. The V gene's germline CDR1 is MNHNS and CDR2 SASEGT. The CDR3 covers 14 residues. The ends lost 4 bases at V and 6 bases at J; junction bases unmatched: 2. The CDR3 bases are TGTGCCAGCAGTGGGGGACTAGCGGCCAATGAGCAGTTCTTC. Amino acids: CASSGGLAANEQFF.

The V call is TRBV18, the J call TRBJ1-2, with 8 positions matching TRBD1. CDR1 is KGHSH and CDR2 is LQKENI in the germline V gene. The CDR3 is 14 residues long. V trimming: 3 bases; J trimming: 5 bases; junction bases outside the gene matches: 5. CDR3 amino acids: CASSPRTGLYGYTF. CDR3 nucleotides: TGTGCCAGCTCACCTCGGACAGGGCTATATGGCTACACCTTC.

V and J are TRBV15 and TRBJ1-1, with D hard to call. The germline V gene has CDR1 LNHNV and CDR2 YYDKDF (reference sequence). The CDR3 consists of 15 residues. Trimming pared 1 base from V and 0 bases from J, leaving 9 bases between. CDR3 nucleotides: TGTGCCACCAGCAGAGGTAGGACTCTGAACACTGAAGCTTTCTTT. The encoded protein is CATSRGRTLNTEAFF.

The chain links TRBV18 to TRBJ1-3, with 9 bases matching TRBD1. J was trimmed by 0 bases and V by 3 bases; bases with no gene match: 3. Germline CDR1 is KGHSH and CDR2 is LQKENI. The CDR3 has 16 residues. This CDR3 reads CASSPLTGGSGNTIYF. The CDR3 region has the DNA TGTGCCAGCTCACCCTTGACAGGGGGCTCTGGAAACACCATATATTTT.

The chain links TRBV18 to TRBJ2-7, with 11 positions matching TRBD2. CDR1 and CDR2 from the germline V gene are KGHSH and LQKENI. The CDR3 sequence is 14 residues long. With 3 bases clipped from V and 5 bases from J, the junction kept 3 bases outside the gene matches. CDR3 nucleotide sequence: TGTGCCAGCTCACCGAAACTAGCGGGAGACGAGCAGTACTTC. It is translated as CASSPKLAGDEQYF.

The chain carries TRBV4-3 and TRBJ2-3, with 16 bases identical to TRBD2. CDR3 length equals 18 residues. V lost 4 bases and J lost 2; bases outside the gene matches: 6. Germline CDR1 LGHNA, CDR2 YSLEER. The CDR3 protein is CASSPGTSGGGYTDTQYF. As DNA, the CDR3 is TGCGCCAGCAGCCCCGGGACTAGCGGGGGGGGATACACAGATACGCAGTATTTT.

This chain connects TRBV30 to TRBJ2-1; D is uncertain. Deletions cut 5 bases from V and 5 bases from J, with 10 bases between. This CDR3 spans 12 amino acids. CDR1 and CDR2 (germline): GTSNPN, SVGIG (reference sequence). As DNA, the CDR3 is TGTGCCTGGGGCTCAGGAAACAATGAGCAGTTCTTC. It translates to CAWGSGNNEQFF.

The V and J genes are TRBV5-1 and TRBJ2-3, with 8 bases lining up with TRBD2. CDR3 length: 14 residues. J was trimmed by 6 bases and V by 7 bases; bases with no gene match: 10. Germline CDR1 is SGHRS and CDR2 is YFSETQ. CDR3 residues: CASGGLAALDTQYF. The CDR3 nucleotides read TGCGCCAGCGGCGGACTAGCCGCCCTTGATACGCAGTATTTT.

The chain is built from TRBV29-1 and TRBJ2-5; TRBD2 matches 7 bases. Germline V gene sequence: CDR1 SQVTM, CDR2 ANQGSEA. This CDR3 spans 13 amino acids. V lost 6 bases to trimming and J lost 1 base; unmatched junction nucleotides: 5. As DNA, the CDR3 is TGCAGCGTGGGGGGACTATTCCAAGAGACCCAGTACTTC. Its protein product is CSVGGLFQETQYF. The full variable domain, in which reference TRBV29-1 and TRBJ2-5 provide the parts outside the CDR3, is SAVISQKPSRDICQRGTSLTIQCQVDSQVTMMFWYRQQPGQSLTLIATANQGSEATYESGFVIDKFPISRPNLTFSTLTVSNMSPEDSSIYLCSVGGLFQETQYFGPGTRLLVL.

The J gene is TRBJ2-7, the V gene TRBV5-6; possible D gene TRBD1, 5 bases. The CDR3 covers 12 residues. Germline V CDR1 and CDR2: SGHDT, YYEEEE. The V end was cut by 5 bases, the J end by 3 bases, with 9 bases between. This CDR3 is CASSSGLYEQYF. CDR3 DNA sequence: TGTGCCAGCAGTTCAGGGCTCTACGAGCAGTACTTC.

Regarding this clone: Compared with germline, one end of the junction differs, possibly owing to a read error. V and J are TRBV6-1 and TRBJ1-2, with D uncertain. Germline values: CDR1 MNHNS, CDR2 SASEGT. The CDR3 runs to 12 residues. Here the CDR3 DNA reads TGTGCCAGCAGTGAAGGGGCCCCAGGTGCCAATTTC. Its protein product is CASSEGAPGANF.

The rearrangement uses TRBV27 and TRBJ2-1; D is ambiguous. Germline values: CDR1 MNHEY, CDR2 SMNVEV (reference sequence). V was shortened by 0 bases and J by 2 bases, with 8 bases between the two germline ends. This CDR3 spans 15 amino acids. CDR3 bases: TGTGCCAGCAGTTTATCCCTAACGGCCTACAATGAGCAGTTCTTC. Translating it yields CASSLSLTAYNEQFF.

V gene TRBV7-6 combines with J gene TRBJ2-7; no clear D gene. This CDR3 region has 10 residues. V lost 1 base, J lost 9 bases, and 4 bases lay in between. Germline V gene sequence: CDR1 SGHVS, CDR2 FNYEAQ. CDR3 sequence reads: CASSLVMQYF. The CDR3 DNA sequence: TGTGCCAGCAGCTTAGTAATGCAGTACTTC. Filled out from reference TRBV7-6 and TRBJ2-7, the complete variable domain reads GAGVSQSPRYKVTKRGQDVALRCDPISGHVSLYWYRQALGQGPEFLTYFNYEAQQDKSGLPNDRFSAERPEGSISTLTIQRTEQRDSAMYRCASSLVMQYFGPGTRLTVT.

The chain joins TRBV11-2 to TRBJ2-6; 7 bases are a match to TRBD2. The CDR3 extends over 18 amino acids. J gave up 0 bases and V 2 bases, and 7 bases lay outside the gene matches. CDR1 is SGHAT, CDR2 FQNNGV, per germline. The CDR3 nucleotides are TGTGCCAGCAGCTTACGGAGCGGGGTGATCTCTGGGGCCAACGTCCTGACTTTC. It is translated as CASSLRSGVISGANVLTF.

The chain combines TRBV10-1 with TRBJ2-5, with 8 bases identical to TRBD2. This CDR3 is 14 amino acids long. J gave up 5 bases and V 2 bases, and 4 bases lay outside the gene matches. Germline V gene lookup returns CDR1 WNHNN and CDR2 SYGVQD (reference sequence). CDR3 sequence: CASSEGGRMETQYF. CDR3 coding DNA: TGCGCCAGCAGTGAGGGCGGGAGGATGGAGACCCAGTACTTC.

This chain links TRBV7-2 with TRBJ2-7; 8 bases are shared with TRBD2. V gave up 3 bases and J gave up 0 bases; unmatched junction bases: 4. The length of the CDR3 is 15 residues. Germline CDR1 SGHTA, CDR2 FQGNSA. CDR3 DNA: TGTGCCAGCAGCTTCACCGGGGGGGCCTCCTACGAGCAGTACTTC. Protein: CASSFTGGASYEQYF.

In DNA form, the CDR3 reads TGCAGCGTTCCCAAGGGGTCTGGCTACACCTTC. Translated, it gives CSVPKGSGYTF. The chain couples TRBV29-1 to TRBJ1-2; possibly TRBD1 for D (5 bases). Germline values: CDR1 SQVTM, CDR2 ANQGSEA. With 5 bases removed from V and 7 bases from J, the gap between germline ends came to 11 bases. CDR3 size: 11 residues.

This sequence joins TRBV13 and TRBJ1-2; D might be TRBD1 (6 bases). CDR3 size: 13 residues. The ends were cut back, 5 bases at V and 7 bases at J, with 14 bases in the middle. The germline V gene has CDR1 PRHDT and CDR2 FYEKMQ (reference sequence). This CDR3 is CASSPRSGVGYTF. The DNA of the CDR3 is TGTGCCAGCAGCCCCCGGTCAGGGGTTGGCTACACCTTC.

This sequence joins TRBV9 and TRBJ2-7; 9 bases fit TRBD1. The germline CDR1 and CDR2 sequences are SGDLS and YYNGEE. The CDR3 length is 16 residues. V shed 4 bases and J 5 bases; nucleotides not matched to a gene: 13. As DNA, the CDR3 is TGTGCCAGCAGCTCCCAGGGGGACAGGGACTCGGACGAGCAGTACTTC. Encoded protein: CASSSQGDRDSDEQYF.

V gene TRBV19 combines with J gene TRBJ1-3; the match to TRBD1 covers 8 bases. Germline values: CDR1 LNHDA, CDR2 SQIVND (reference sequence). V trimming: 7 bases; J trimming: 1 base; junction bases outside the gene matches: 3. The CDR3 runs 14 residues. CDR3 residues: CASIRTGSGNTIYF. In nucleotides, the CDR3 is TGTGCCAGTATACGGACAGGGTCTGGAAACACCATATATTTT.

The chain links TRBV28 to TRBJ1-2; D gene uncertain. Germline-derived CDR1 and CDR2 are MDHEN and SYDVKM. There are 12 residues in the CDR3. V was shortened by 4 bases and J by 8 bases, with 11 bases between the two germline ends. In DNA form, the CDR3 reads TGTGCCAGCAGTTACCAGATGCAGGGCTACACCTTC. It codes for CASSYQMQGYTF.

J is TRBJ1-3 and V is TRBV5-6; TRBD1 agrees at 7 bases. The junction had 10 bases not matched to a gene; V was cut back by 0 bases and J by 4 bases. This CDR3 spans 17 amino acids. Germline V gene sequence: CDR1 SGHDT, CDR2 YYEEEE. CDR3 sequence: CASSLVDREIVGNTIYF. The CDR3 nucleotides are TGTGCCAGCAGCTTGGTAGACAGGGAGATCGTCGGAAACACCATATATTTT.

The V gene is TRBV6-6, the J gene TRBJ2-2; D is unresolved. The CDR3 totals 13 residues. The V and J ends lost 0 bases and 5 bases respectively, with 4 bases between them. Germline V gives CDR1 MNHNY, CDR2 SVGAGI (reference sequence). The CDR3 protein is CASSYSRTGELFF. The CDR3 DNA sequence: TGTGCCAGCAGTTACTCCAGAACCGGGGAGCTGTTTTTT.